This TCR beta chain was captured by sequencing in a study of metastatic and nonmetastatic thyroid tumors. No patient received treatment before thyroid surgery. Germline CDR1 and CDR2: SGHRS and YFSETQ. The CDR3 covers 13 residues. V lost 4 bases and J lost 4, with 8 bases in between. TCRdb re-analyzed the PCR reads using MiXCR. The data hold around 34,000 clones, with around 28% observed a single time. The TCR sequence derives from a female donor with papillary thyroid cancer or a benign thyroid nodule (not recorded which). Some clones in this sample may be carry-over from other donors' samples. Sample: blood. This chain joins TRBV5-1 and TRBJ2-2, with D uncertain. The CDR3 region has the DNA TGCGCCAGCAGCACCGGTGGCACCGGGGAGCTGTTTTTT. Amino acids: CASSTGGTGELFF.